Sequencing of this TCR beta chain was carried out in a study of blood T cells in healthy people across ages. A second roughly 6 to 11 cycle PCR used barcoded and J-beta primers. TCRdb called the 5' RACE reads again in MiXCR, with one record for every CDR3 protein. Among 750,000 or so distinct CDR3 sequences listed, roughly 25% were seen once. Each donor gave roughly 9.1 milliliters of peripheral blood. This clonotype has only a few counts. At one end the junction does not follow the germline gene, possibly because of a read error. Per germline, CDR1 LGHNA and CDR2 YSLEER. CDR3 length equals 15 residues. These data were also reused for a study on T cells of mothers and their children.

Material for sequencing was blood. The chain employs TRBV4-3 and TRBJ2-3; D remains unclear. The source is a boy between 10 and 17 years old in good health. The CDR3 region is CASSQRALSTDTRYF. The CDR3 DNA reads as TGCGCCAGCAGCCAAAGGGCGCTGAGCACAGATACGCGGTATTTT.